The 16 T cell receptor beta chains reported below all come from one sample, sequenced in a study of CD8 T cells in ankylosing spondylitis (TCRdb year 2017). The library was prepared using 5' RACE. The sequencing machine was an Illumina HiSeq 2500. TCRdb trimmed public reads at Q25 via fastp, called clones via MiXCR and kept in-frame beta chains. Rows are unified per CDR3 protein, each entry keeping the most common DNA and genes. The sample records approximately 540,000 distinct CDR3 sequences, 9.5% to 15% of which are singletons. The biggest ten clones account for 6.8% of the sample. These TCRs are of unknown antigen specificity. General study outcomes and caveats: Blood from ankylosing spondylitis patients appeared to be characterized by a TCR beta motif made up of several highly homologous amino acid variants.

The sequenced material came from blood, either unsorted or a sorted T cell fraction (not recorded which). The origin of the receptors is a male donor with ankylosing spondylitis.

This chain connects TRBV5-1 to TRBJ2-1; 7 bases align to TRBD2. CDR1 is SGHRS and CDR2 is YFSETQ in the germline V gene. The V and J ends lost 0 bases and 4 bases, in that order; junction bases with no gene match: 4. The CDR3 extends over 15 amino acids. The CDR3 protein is CASSLEGTIYNEQFF. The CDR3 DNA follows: TGCGCCAGCAGCTTGGAGGGGACTATATACAATGAGCAGTTCTTC.

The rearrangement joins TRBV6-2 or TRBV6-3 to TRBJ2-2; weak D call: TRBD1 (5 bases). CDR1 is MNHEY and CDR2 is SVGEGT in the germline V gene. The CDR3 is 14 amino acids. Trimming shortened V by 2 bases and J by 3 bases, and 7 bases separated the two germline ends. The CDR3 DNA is TGTGCCAGCAGTTACAGGGGCGACACCGGGGAGCTGTTTTTT. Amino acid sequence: CASSYRGDTGELFF.

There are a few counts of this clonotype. CDR3 bases: TGTGCCAGCAGCTTAGCGGACATCTCCTACGAGCAGTACTTC. Protein sequence: CASSLADISYEQYF. The chain carries TRBV11-2 and TRBJ2-7; tentatively, D is TRBD1 (5 bases). Trimming took 1 base from V and 0 from J, leaving 7 bases between them. Germline loops: CDR1 SGHAT, CDR2 FQNNGV. CDR3 length equals 14 residues.

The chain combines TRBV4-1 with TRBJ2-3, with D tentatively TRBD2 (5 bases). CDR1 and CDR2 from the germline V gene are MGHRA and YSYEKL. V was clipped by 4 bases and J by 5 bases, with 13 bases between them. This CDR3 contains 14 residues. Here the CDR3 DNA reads TGCGCCAGCAGCCCCCCAACTGGGAGAGATACGCAGTATTTT. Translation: CASSPPTGRDTQYF.

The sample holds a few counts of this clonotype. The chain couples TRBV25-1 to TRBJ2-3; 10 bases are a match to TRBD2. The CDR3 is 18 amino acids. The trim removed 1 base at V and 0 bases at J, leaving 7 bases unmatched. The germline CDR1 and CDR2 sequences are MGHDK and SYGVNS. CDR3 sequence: CASSEFRGLAVSTDTQYF. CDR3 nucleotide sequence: TGTGCCAGCAGTGAATTCAGAGGACTAGCGGTTAGCACAGATACGCAGTATTTT.

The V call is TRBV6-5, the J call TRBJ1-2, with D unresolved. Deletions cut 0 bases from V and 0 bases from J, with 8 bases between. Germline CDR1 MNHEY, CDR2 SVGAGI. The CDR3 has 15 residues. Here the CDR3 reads CASSYSARSNYGYTF. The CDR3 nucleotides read TGTGCCAGCAGTTACTCGGCCAGATCTAACTATGGCTACACCTTC.

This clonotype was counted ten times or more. The CDR3 protein is CASSGQSPLSGNTIYF. As DNA, the CDR3 is TGTGCCAGCAGTGGACAGAGTCCACTCTCTGGAAACACCATATATTTT. V usage is TRBV6-1 and J usage is TRBJ1-3, with D possibly matching TRBD1 (5 bases). Deletions cut 4 bases from V and 0 bases from J, with 13 bases between. The CDR3 totals 16 residues. Germline V gene lookup returns CDR1 MNHNS and CDR2 SASEGT.

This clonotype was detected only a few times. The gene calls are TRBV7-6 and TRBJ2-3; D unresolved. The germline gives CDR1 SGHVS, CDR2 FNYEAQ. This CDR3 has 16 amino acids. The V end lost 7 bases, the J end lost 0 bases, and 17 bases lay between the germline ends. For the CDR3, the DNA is TGTGCCAGCACCCCTTTTGGGATTTCTAGCACAGATACGCAGTATTTT. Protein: CASTPFGISSTDTQYF.

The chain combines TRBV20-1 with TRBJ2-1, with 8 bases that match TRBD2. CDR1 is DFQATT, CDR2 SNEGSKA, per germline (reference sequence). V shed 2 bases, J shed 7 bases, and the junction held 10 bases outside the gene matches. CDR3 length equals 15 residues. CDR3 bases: TGCAGTGCTAGACCCTGGGGCGGGAGGAGGAATGAGCAGTTCTTC. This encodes CSARPWGGRRNEQFF.

CDR3 DNA sequence: TGTGCCAGCAGCCTCCCCCAGGGGTTAGTTAACTCCTACGAGCAGTACTTC. Its translation is CASSLPQGLVNSYEQYF. The gene calls are TRBV11-2 and TRBJ2-7; D perhaps matches TRBD1 (6 bases). CDR1 is SGHAT and CDR2 is FQNNGV in the germline V gene. The CDR3 length is 17 residues. V dropped 5 bases and J dropped 0 bases, with 20 bases sitting between them.

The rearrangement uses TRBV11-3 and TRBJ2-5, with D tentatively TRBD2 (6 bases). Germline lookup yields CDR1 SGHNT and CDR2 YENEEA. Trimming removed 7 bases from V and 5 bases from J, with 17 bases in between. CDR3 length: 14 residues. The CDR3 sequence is CASNPAGFRETQYF. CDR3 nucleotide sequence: TGTGCCAGCAACCCGGCGGGGTTCCGCGAGACCCAGTACTTC. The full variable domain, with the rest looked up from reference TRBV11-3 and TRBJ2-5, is EAGVVQSPRYKIIEKKQPVAFWCNPISGHNTLYWYLQNLGQGPELLIRYENEEAVDDSQLPKDRFSAERLKGVDSTLKIQPAELGDSAVYLCASNPAGFRETQYFGPGTRLLVL.

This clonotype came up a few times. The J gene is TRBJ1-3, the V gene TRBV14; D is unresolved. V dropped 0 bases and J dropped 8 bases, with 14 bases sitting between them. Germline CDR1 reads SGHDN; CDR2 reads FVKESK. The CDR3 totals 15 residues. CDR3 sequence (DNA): TGTGCCAGCAGCCAAGAAGGTCCCATCGGTGACACCATATATTTT. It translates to CASSQEGPIGDTIYF.

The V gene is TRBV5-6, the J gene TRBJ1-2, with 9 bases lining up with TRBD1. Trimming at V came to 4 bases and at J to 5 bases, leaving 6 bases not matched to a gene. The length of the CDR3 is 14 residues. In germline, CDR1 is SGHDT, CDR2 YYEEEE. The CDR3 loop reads CASSTGTGTYGYTF. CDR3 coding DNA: TGTGCCAGCAGCACCGGGACAGGGACTTATGGCTACACCTTC.

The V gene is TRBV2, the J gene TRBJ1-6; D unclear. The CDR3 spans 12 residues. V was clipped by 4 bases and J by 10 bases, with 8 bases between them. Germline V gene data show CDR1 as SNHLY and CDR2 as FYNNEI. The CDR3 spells CASSGQESPLHF. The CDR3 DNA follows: TGTGCCAGCAGTGGTCAGGAATCACCCCTCCACTTT.

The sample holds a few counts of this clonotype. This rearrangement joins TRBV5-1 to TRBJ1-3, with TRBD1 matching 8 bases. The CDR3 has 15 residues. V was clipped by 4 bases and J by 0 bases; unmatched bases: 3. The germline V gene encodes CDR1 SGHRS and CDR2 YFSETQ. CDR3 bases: TGCGCCAGCAGCATCGGACAGGGCTCTGGAAACACCATATATTTT. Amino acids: CASSIGQGSGNTIYF.

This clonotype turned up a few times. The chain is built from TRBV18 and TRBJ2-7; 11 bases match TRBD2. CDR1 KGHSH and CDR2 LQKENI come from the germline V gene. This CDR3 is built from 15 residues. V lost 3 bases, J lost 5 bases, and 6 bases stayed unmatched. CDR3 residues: CASSPRLAGLDEQYF. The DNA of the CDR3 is TGTGCCAGCTCACCCCGACTAGCGGGACTCGACGAGCAGTACTTC.